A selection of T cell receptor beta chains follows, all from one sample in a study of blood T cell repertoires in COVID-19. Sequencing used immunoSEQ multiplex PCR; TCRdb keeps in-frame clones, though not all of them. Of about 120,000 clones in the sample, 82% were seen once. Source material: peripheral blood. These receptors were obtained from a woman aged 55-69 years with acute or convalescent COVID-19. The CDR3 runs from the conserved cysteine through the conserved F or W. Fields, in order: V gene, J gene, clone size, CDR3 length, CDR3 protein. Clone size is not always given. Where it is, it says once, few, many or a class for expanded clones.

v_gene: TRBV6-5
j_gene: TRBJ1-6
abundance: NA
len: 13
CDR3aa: CASRQGNNSPLHF

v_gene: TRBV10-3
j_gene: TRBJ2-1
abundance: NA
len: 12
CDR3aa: CAIAGQGDEQFF

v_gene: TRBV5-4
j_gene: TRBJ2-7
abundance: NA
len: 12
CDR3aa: CASSSPELEQYF

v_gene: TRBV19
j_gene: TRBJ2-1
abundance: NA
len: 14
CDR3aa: CASTHRGLYNEQFF

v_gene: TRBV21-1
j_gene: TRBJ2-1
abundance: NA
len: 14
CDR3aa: CAGTRQGSYNEQFF

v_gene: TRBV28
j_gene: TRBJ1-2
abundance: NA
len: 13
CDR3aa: CASSPPGGFGYTF

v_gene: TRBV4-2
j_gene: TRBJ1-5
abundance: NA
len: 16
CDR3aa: CASSQGSGQDHQPQHF

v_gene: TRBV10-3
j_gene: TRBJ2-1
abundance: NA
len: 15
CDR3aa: CATRTTGGSYNEQFF

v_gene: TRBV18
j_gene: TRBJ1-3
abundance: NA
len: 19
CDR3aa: CASSLTGGMADYSGNTIYF

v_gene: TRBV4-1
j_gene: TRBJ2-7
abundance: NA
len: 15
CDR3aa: CASSQAPGSSYEQYF

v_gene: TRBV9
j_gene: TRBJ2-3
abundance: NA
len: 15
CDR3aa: CASSVSGKGTDTQYF

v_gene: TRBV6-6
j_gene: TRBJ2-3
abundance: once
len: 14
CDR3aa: CASSYGIEPDTQYF

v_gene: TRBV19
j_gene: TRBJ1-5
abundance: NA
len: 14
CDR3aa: CASSIRGGNQPQHF

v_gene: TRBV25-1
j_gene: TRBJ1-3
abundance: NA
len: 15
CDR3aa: CASSEDSNTGNTIYF

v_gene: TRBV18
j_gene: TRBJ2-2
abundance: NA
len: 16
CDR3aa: CASSPNRAPNTGELFF

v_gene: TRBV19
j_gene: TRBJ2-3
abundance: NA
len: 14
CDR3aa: CASSIGGGPDTQYF

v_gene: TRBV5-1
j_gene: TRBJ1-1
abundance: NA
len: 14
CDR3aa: CASSPDPQGAEAFF

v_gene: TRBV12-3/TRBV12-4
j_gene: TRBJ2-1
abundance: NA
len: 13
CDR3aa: CATDRSSYNEQFF

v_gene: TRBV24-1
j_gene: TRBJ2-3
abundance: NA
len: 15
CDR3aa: CATSFGGRVSDTQYF

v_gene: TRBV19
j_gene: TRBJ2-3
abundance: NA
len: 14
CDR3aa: CASSAGDPTDTQYF

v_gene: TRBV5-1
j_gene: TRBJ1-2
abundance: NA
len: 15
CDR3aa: CASSPRDTGRYGYTF

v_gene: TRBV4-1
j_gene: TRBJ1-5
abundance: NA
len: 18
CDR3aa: CASSQGQGAGRGNQPQHF

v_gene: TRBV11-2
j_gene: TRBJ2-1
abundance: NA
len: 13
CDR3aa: CASSPMPGIEQFF